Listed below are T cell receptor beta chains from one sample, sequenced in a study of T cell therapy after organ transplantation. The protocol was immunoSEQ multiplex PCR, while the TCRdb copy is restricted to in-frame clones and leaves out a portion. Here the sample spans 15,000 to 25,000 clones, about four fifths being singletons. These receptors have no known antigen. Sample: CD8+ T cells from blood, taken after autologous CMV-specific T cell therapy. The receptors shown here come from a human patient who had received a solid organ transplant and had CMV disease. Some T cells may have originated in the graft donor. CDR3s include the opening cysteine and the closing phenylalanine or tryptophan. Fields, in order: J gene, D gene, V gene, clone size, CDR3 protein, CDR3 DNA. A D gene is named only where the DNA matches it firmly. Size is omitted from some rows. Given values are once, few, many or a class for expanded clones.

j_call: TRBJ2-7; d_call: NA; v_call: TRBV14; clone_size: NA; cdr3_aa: CASSQDGTRLYEQYF; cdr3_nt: TGTGCCAGCAGCCAAGATGGGACCCGCCTCTACGAGCAGTACTTC
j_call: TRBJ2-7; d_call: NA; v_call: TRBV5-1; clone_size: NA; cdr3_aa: CASSFRDEQYF; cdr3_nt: TGCGCCAGCAGCTTTAGGGACGAGCAGTACTTC
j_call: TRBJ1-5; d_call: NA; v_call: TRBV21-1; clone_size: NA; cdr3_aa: CASSKEEFGPQHF; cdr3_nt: TGTGCCAGCAGCAAAGAGGAGTTCGGGCCCCAGCATTTT
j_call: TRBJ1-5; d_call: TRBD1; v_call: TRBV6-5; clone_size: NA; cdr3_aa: CASSSRQGGNQPQHF; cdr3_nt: TGTGCCAGCAGTTCCCGACAGGGGGGCAATCAGCCCCAGCATTTT
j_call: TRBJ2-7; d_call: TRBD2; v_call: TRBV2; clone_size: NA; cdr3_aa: CASSDVASGSYEQYF; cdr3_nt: TGTGCCAGCAGTGATGTGGCTAGCGGGAGTTACGAGCAGTACTTC
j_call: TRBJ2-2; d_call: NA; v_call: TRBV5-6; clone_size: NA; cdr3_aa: CASSLGDITNTGELFF; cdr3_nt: TGTGCCAGCAGCTTAGGGGACATAACGAACACCGGGGAGCTGTTTTTT
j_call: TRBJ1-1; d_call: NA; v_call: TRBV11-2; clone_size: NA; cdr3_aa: CASSRIGGDEIFTEAFF; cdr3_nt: TGTGCCAGCAGCAGAATTGGGGGAGATGAAATCTTCACTGAAGCTTTCTTT
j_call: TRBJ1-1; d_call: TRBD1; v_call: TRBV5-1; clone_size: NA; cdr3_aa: CASSLGQGASEAFF; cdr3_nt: TGCGCCAGCAGCTTGGGACAGGGGGCGTCTGAAGCTTTCTTT
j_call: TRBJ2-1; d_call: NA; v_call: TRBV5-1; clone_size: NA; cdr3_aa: CASSLVGTYSYNEQFF; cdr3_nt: TGCGCCAGCAGCTTGGTTGGGACTTACTCCTACAATGAGCAGTTCTTC
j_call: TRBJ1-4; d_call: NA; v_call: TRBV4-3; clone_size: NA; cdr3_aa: CASSQYRGDNANEKLFF; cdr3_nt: TGCGCCAGCAGCCAATACCGGGGAGACAACGCTAATGAAAAACTGTTTTTT
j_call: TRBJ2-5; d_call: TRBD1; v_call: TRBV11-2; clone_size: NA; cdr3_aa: CASSPSPRQGQETQYF; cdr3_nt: TGTGCCAGCAGCCCCTCGCCCCGACAGGGCCAAGAGACCCAGTACTTC
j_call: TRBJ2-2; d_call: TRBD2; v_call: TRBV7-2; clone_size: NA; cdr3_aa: CASSPRTSGRPSNTGELFF; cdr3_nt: TGTGCCAGCAGCCCAAGGACTAGCGGGAGGCCTTCGAACACCGGGGAGCTGTTTTTT
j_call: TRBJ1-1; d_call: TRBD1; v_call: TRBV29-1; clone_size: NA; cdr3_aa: CSVERGLGGEAFF; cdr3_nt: TGCAGCGTTGAAAGGGGGCTCGGAGGTGAAGCTTTCTTT
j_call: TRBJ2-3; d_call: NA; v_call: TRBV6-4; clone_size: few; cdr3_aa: CASSDSKGGADTQYF; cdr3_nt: TGTGCCAGCAGTGACTCAAAAGGGGGAGCAGATACGCAGTATTTT
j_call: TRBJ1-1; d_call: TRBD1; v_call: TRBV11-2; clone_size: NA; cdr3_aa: CASSFIGTGTDTEAFF; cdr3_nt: TGTGCCAGCAGCTTTATCGGGACAGGGACAGACACTGAAGCTTTCTTT
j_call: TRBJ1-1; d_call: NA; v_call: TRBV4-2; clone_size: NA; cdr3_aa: CASSQDPGPNTEAFF; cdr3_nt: TGTGCCAGCAGCCAAGATCCGGGCCCGAACACTGAAGCTTTCTTT
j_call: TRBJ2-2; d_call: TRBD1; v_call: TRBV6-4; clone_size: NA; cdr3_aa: CASSDSEGADTGELFF; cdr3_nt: TGTGCCAGCAGTGACTCTGAGGGGGCCGACACCGGGGAGCTGTTTTTT
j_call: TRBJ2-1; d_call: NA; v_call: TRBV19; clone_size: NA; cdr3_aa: CASSIYNEQFF; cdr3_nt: TGTGCCAGTAGTATCTACAATGAGCAGTTCTTC
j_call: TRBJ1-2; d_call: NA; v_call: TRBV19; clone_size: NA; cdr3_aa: CASSIDLEDRNYGYTF; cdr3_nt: TGTGCCAGTAGTATAGATTTAGAGGACCGAAACTATGGCTACACCTTC
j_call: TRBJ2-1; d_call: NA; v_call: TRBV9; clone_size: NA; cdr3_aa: CASSPEGGVGSEQFF; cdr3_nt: TGTGCCAGCAGCCCCGAAGGGGGGGTCGGTAGTGAGCAGTTCTTC
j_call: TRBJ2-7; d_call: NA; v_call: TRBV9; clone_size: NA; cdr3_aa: CASSVEAGASSYEQYF; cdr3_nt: TGTGCCAGCAGCGTAGAGGCGGGGGCTAGCTCCTACGAGCAGTACTTC
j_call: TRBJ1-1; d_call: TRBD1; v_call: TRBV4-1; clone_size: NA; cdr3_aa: CASGRQGDTEAFF; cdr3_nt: TGCGCCAGCGGGAGACAGGGCGACACTGAAGCTTTCTTT
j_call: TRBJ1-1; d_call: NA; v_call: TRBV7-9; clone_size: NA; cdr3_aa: CASSWGAEAFF; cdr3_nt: TGTGCCAGCAGCTGGGGCGCTGAAGCTTTCTTT
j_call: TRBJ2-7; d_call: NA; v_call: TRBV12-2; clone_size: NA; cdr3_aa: CASRWEASGSAGDEQYF; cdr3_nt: TGTGCAAGTCGCTGGGAGGCTAGCGGGAGCGCCGGGGACGAGCAGTACTTC
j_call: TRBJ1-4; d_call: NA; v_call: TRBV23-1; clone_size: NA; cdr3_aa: CASSQSEGGGEKLFF; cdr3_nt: TGCGCCAGCAGTCAATCGGAGGGTGGGGGTGAAAAACTGTTTTTT
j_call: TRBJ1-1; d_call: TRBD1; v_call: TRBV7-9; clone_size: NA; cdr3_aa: CASSQTGLNTEAFF; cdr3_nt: TGTGCCAGCAGCCAGACAGGGCTGAACACTGAAGCTTTCTTT
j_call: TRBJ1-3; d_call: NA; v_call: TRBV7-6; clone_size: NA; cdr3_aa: CASSPTDSSGNTIYF; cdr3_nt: TGTGCCAGCAGCCCTACTGACAGCTCTGGAAACACCATATATTTT
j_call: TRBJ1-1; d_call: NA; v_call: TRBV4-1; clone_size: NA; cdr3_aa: CASSQDWGAVNTEAFF; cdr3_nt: TGCGCCAGCAGCCAAGATTGGGGGGCCGTGAACACTGAAGCTTTCTTT
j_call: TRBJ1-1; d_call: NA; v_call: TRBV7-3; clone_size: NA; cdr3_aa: CASSPTGGLGNTEAFF; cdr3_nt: TGTGCCAGCAGCCCAACCGGGGGCCTAGGGAACACTGAAGCTTTCTTT
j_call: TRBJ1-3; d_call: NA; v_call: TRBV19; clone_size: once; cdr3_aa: CASSIGSPSASGNTIYF; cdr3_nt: TGTGCCAGTAGTATTGGAAGTCCCTCAGCCTCTGGAAACACCATATATTTT
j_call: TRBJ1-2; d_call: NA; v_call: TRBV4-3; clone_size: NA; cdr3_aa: CASSQDLAGPYRGDGYTF; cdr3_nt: TGCGCCAGCAGCCAAGATTTGGCAGGGCCCTATAGAGGAGATGGCTACACCTTC
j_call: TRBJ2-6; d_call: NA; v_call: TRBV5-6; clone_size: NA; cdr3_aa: CASTYGAGANVLTF; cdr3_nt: TGTGCCAGCACCTACGGGGCTGGGGCCAACGTCCTGACTTTC
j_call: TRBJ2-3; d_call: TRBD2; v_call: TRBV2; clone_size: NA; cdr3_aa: CASRTSGGGTDTQYF; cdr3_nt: TGTGCCAGCAGGACTAGCGGGGGGGGCACAGATACGCAGTATTTT
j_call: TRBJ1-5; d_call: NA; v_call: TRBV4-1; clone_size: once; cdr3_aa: CASSQDEEGYQPQHF; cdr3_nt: TGCGCCAGCAGCCAAGATGAGGAGGGGTATCAGCCCCAGCATTTT
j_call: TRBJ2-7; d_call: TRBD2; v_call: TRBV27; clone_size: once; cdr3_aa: CASGERDPSDEQYF; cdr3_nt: TGTGCCAGTGGTGAGCGGGACCCGTCGGATGAGCAGTACTTC
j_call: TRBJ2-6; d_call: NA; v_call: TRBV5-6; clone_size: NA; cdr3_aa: CASSFLQGSGANVLTF; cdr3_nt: TGTGCCAGCAGCTTTCTACAGGGCTCTGGGGCCAACGTCCTGACTTTC
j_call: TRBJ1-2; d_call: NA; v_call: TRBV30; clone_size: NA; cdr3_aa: CAWSEGGGNYGYTF; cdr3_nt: TGTGCCTGGAGTGAAGGTGGAGGGAACTATGGCTACACCTTC
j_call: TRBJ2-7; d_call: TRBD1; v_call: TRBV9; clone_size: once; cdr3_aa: CASSASTGTGISEQYF; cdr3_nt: TGTGCCAGCAGCGCCAGCACCGGGACAGGGATCTCCGAGCAGTACTTC